A selection of T cell receptor beta chains follows, all from one sample in a study of patients and donors after allogeneic stem cell transplantation. TCRdb fed the RT-PCR reads into MiXCR, producing one record per CDR3 protein. The repertoire holds 100,000 to 130,000 distinct CDR3 sequences, with 35% to 45% as singletons. Sample: blood, either unsorted or a sorted T cell fraction (not recorded which). Source of these receptors: a human donor who was either an allogeneic HSCT recipient or a stem cell or donor lymphocyte infusion donor (not recorded which). It is not recorded whose cells these are; they may come from a transplant donor. Each CDR3 is given with its conserved first and last residue. Each record gives: J gene, CDR3 length, D gene, clone size, V gene, CDR3 protein, CDR3 DNA. A D gene is named only where the DNA matches it firmly. The size field is filled for only some rows; it gives once, few, many or a size class.

>TRBJ2-7|14|NA|medium-sized|TRBV20-1
CSARHLKGEHEQYF
TGCAGTGCTAGACACCTAAAGGGAGAACACGAGCAGTACTTC
>TRBJ2-1|16|NA|few|TRBV4-2
CASSQVGLAPHNEQFF
TGTGCCAGCAGCCAAGTCGGGCTAGCCCCCCACAATGAGCAGTTCTTC
>TRBJ2-1|13|TRBD2|NA|TRBV10-3
CAISSGTLNEQFF
TGTGCCATCAGTAGCGGGACCCTCAATGAGCAGTTCTTC
>TRBJ2-1|13|NA|NA|TRBV21-1
CASSEGPANEQFF
TGTGCCAGCAGCGAGGGACCTGCTAATGAGCAGTTCTTC
>TRBJ2-1|16|TRBD1|NA|TRBV24-1
CATGLTGTGSYNEQFF
TGTGCCACCGGCCTGACCGGGACAGGGTCCTACAATGAGCAGTTCTTC
>TRBJ1-5|16|TRBD1|few|TRBV6-5
CASKQLTQGGNQPQHF
TGTGCCAGCAAACAACTAACACAGGGGGGAAATCAGCCCCAGCATTTT
>TRBJ1-2|12|NA|NA|TRBV6-1
CASSDTAYGYTF
TGTGCCAGCAGTGATACCGCCTATGGCTACACCTTC
>TRBJ2-7|14|NA|NA|TRBV7-9
CASSAYSSTYEQYF
TGTGCCAGCAGCGCCTATAGCAGTACCTACGAGCAGTACTTC
>TRBJ2-2|15|TRBD2|NA|TRBV27
CASSLKLASTGELFF
TGTGCCAGCAGTTTAAAACTAGCGTCTACCGGGGAGCTGTTTTTT
>TRBJ2-5|15|NA|NA|TRBV10-2
CASSEITAVQETQYF
TGCGCCAGCAGTGAGATAACGGCAGTCCAAGAGACCCAGTACTTC
>TRBJ2-2|16|TRBD2|few|TRBV4-2
CASSQVEAAGAGELFF
TGTGCCAGCAGCCAAGTTGAGGCAGCGGGGGCCGGGGAGCTGTTTTTT